This record concerns one T cell receptor beta chain sequence. Its antigen target is currently unknown. No quality values exist for individual bases; no much larger clone is one base distant. Germline trimming amounts to 2 bases on V and 2 bases on J, with 1 as the count of junction bases outside the gene matches. Reading the germline V gene gives CDR1 MNHEY and CDR2 SVGAGI. The CDR3 contains 14 residues, cysteine and phenylalanine counted. Only CDR3 DNA remains: 42 bases, in frame from the first base. This sample stems from a study of blood T cell repertoires in COVID-19 (dated by TCRdb to about 2020). As for the study more broadly: Collaborator samples came from the United States, Italy and Spain and covered acute and convalescent phases of COVID-19. The prospective study material was composed of cDNA or gDNA derived from T cells, B-cell-depleted T cells, or PBMCs. Deeply sampled blood TCRbeta repertoires from subjects exposed to, actively infected with, or recovered from COVID-19 were included in the dataset. The repertoires were released in a freely available public database intended as a resource for research on the immune response to SARS-CoV-2. Samples came from the ongoing ImmuneRACE study (first 160 participants) plus 1,254 subjects from 6 global collaborators. Nearly every sample came with metadata listing a de-identified subject ID, COVID-19 status, age in years and sex. Where available, HLA class I and class II types were taken from metadata supplied by the sample provider and were not determined by assay-based typing.

Whole blood was collected in K2EDTA tubes by collaborating institutions according to the institutions' own protocols. For TCRbeta analysis, collaborator samples were shipped as frozen whole blood, as isolated PBMCs, or as DNA extracted from either sample type. TCRbeta CDR3 regions were amplified from genomic DNA by means of the immunoSEQ Assay, a bias-controlled multiplex PCR. On the authors' methods: Within the assay, amplification of reference gene primers was used to estimate how many nucleated cells each sample contained. Sequence reads were collapsed and filtered to measure the absolute abundance of every unique TCRbeta CDR3 rearrangement. For each sample, productive Simpson clonality was calculated as the square root of Simpson's diversity index over productive rearrangements. This immuneACCESS table, as held by TCRdb, lists in-frame sequences with V and J called but not all clones. Of the missing ones, under half trace to an unresolved V gene in checked studies; the others have no known cause. V and J calls and clone size follow that table, whereas D and trimming were derived from the DNA. This sample is represented by about 65,000 clones; about 94% of them were singletons. The ten largest account for approximately 2.9% of the sample.

What the work shows at the level of the full study, not this receptor alone: Clinical and demographic metadata were provided uncurated, with the amount varying by source and participant.

The rearranged segments are TRBV6-5 and TRBJ2-3; 7 central nucleotides agree with TRBD2. The TCR was taken from a man aged 70-80 years with active COVID-19. Sequencing input: peripheral blood. The CDR3 region reads CASSYRDYTDTQYF. The DNA sequence is as follows: TGTGCCAGCAGTTACCGGGACTACACAGATACGCAGTATTTT.